These 10 T cell receptor beta chains share one sample of origin, sequenced in a study of blood T cell repertoires in COVID-19. The assay was immunoSEQ multiplex PCR, and TCRdb's table has in-frame clones only and misses some. The repertoire holds 490,000 or so clones, about 88% seen once, with around 7.9% in the top ten. What was sequenced was PBMCs or T cells enriched from blood (not recorded which). The receptors come from a woman aged 60-75 years who had recovered from COVID-19.

The rearrangement uses TRBV30 and TRBJ1-5; TRBD1 agrees at 7 bases. Germline V gene lookup returns CDR1 GTSNPN and CDR2 SVGIG (reference sequence). Trimming at V came to 1 base and at J to 6 bases, leaving 3 bases not matched to a gene. This CDR3 comprises 13 residues. As DNA, the CDR3 is TGTGCCTGGAGTGGACAGGGTAGTCAGCCCCAGCATTTT. Translation: CAWSGQGSQPQHF. The variable domain in full, with the rest retrieved from reference TRBV30 and TRBJ1-5, is SQTIHQWPATLVQPVGSPLSLECTVEGTSNPNLYWYRQAAGRGLQLLFYSVGIGQISSEVPQNLSASRPQDRQFILSSKKLLLSDSGFYLCAWSGQGSQPQHFGDGTRLSIL.

The V and J genes are TRBV5-1 and TRBJ1-2; D not resolved. Germline V gene data show CDR1 as SGHRS and CDR2 as YFSETQ. CDR3 length: 12 amino acids. Trimming left V 3 bases short and J 11 bases short, with 14 bases between. The CDR3 region has the DNA TGCGCCAGCAGCTGGTACGGGATGGGATACACCTTC. It translates to CASSWYGMGYTF.

This rearrangement joins TRBV3-1 (or the pseudogene TRBV3-2) to TRBJ2-3; D is undetermined. V lost 5 bases to trimming and J lost 4 bases, with 10 bases between them. This CDR3 comprises 13 residues. Germline lookup yields CDR1 LGHDT and CDR2 YNNKEL (reference sequence). CDR3 loop: CASSAISADTQYF. In DNA, the CDR3 is TGTGCCAGCAGCGCCATCAGTGCAGATACGCAGTATTTT.

The CDR3 DNA reads as TGCGCCAGCAGCTTGGGCGGGGCTCTCTACAATGAGCAGTTCTTC. Its translation is CASSLGGALYNEQFF. V gene TRBV5-1 combines with J gene TRBJ2-1; weak D call: TRBD2 (6 bases). Trimming removed 0 bases from V and 3 bases from J, with 10 bases in between. The CDR3 is made up of 15 amino acids. Germline loops: CDR1 SGHRS, CDR2 YFSETQ.

The rearrangement joins TRBV5-4 to TRBJ2-1, with 9 bases aligning to TRBD1. The J segment lost 8 bases and the V segment lost 4 bases, leaving 4 bases of the junction unmatched. This CDR3 has 13 amino acids. Germline V gene data show CDR1 as SGHNT and CDR2 as YYREEE (reference sequence). DNA of the CDR3: TGTGCCAGCAGCCCACAGGGGGCCTATGAGCAGTTCTTC. The encoded protein is CASSPQGAYEQFF.

The CDR3 loop is CASSSRDKIGGGYTF. The CDR3, as DNA: TGTGCCAGCAGCTCCCGGGACAAAATTGGGGGAGGCTACACCTTC. The rearrangement joins TRBV5-4 to TRBJ1-2, with a weak D call TRBD1 (6 bases). From germline, CDR1 is SGHNT and CDR2 YYREEE (reference sequence). This CDR3 spans 15 amino acids. Between the trimmed V and J ends, which lost 3 bases and 8 bases, there was a span of 20 bases.

This chain connects TRBV5-1 to TRBJ1-3; the D gene is possibly TRBD1 (5 bases). V lost 0 bases to trimming and J lost 0 bases, with 16 bases between them. The CDR3 contains 18 residues. CDR1 SGHRS and CDR2 YFSETQ come from the germline V gene. CDR3 amino acids: CASSLAGVDLSSGNTIYF. As DNA, the CDR3 is TGCGCCAGCAGCTTGGCGGGGGTGGATTTAAGCTCTGGAAACACCATATATTTT.

This clone was observed a single time. The CDR3 spells CASSQRQGGWATNEKLFF. The CDR3 region has the DNA TGCGCCAGCAGTCAGCGACAGGGGGGGTGGGCGACTAATGAAAAACTGTTTTTT. This rearrangement joins TRBV23-1 to TRBJ1-4; 9 nucleotides agree with TRBD1. TRBV23-1 is reported as an ORF; its role is uncertain. J lost 2 bases, V lost 3 bases, and 10 bases had no gene match. The CDR3 covers 18 residues.

V is TRBV7-2 and J is TRBJ2-7; TRBD1 might be the D (5 bases). Germline V gene lookup returns CDR1 SGHTA and CDR2 FQGNSA. V shed 3 bases and J shed 2 bases, with 11 bases lying between them. The CDR3 runs to 14 residues. The CDR3 sequence: CASSFTQGPYEQYV. The CDR3 DNA is TGTGCCAGCAGCTTTACCCAGGGCCCCTACGAGCAGTACGTC.

This chain joins TRBV5-5 and TRBJ1-2; 9 bases agree with TRBD1. The CDR3 is 14 residues long. Germline CDR1 and CDR2: SGHKS and YYEKEE (reference sequence). V was pared by 0 bases and J by 4 bases, with 1 base of the junction left unmatched. In DNA form, the CDR3 reads TGTGCCAGCAGCTTGGGGACAGGGGCCTATGGCTACACCTTC. The encoded protein is CASSLGTGAYGYTF. Complete variable domain (other parts from reference TRBV5-5 and TRBJ1-2): DAGVTQSPTHLIKTRGQQVTLRCSPISGHKSVSWYQQVLGQGPQFIFQYYEKEERGRGNFPDRFSARQFPNYSSELNVNALLLGDSALYLCASSLGTGAYGYTFGSGTRLTVV.